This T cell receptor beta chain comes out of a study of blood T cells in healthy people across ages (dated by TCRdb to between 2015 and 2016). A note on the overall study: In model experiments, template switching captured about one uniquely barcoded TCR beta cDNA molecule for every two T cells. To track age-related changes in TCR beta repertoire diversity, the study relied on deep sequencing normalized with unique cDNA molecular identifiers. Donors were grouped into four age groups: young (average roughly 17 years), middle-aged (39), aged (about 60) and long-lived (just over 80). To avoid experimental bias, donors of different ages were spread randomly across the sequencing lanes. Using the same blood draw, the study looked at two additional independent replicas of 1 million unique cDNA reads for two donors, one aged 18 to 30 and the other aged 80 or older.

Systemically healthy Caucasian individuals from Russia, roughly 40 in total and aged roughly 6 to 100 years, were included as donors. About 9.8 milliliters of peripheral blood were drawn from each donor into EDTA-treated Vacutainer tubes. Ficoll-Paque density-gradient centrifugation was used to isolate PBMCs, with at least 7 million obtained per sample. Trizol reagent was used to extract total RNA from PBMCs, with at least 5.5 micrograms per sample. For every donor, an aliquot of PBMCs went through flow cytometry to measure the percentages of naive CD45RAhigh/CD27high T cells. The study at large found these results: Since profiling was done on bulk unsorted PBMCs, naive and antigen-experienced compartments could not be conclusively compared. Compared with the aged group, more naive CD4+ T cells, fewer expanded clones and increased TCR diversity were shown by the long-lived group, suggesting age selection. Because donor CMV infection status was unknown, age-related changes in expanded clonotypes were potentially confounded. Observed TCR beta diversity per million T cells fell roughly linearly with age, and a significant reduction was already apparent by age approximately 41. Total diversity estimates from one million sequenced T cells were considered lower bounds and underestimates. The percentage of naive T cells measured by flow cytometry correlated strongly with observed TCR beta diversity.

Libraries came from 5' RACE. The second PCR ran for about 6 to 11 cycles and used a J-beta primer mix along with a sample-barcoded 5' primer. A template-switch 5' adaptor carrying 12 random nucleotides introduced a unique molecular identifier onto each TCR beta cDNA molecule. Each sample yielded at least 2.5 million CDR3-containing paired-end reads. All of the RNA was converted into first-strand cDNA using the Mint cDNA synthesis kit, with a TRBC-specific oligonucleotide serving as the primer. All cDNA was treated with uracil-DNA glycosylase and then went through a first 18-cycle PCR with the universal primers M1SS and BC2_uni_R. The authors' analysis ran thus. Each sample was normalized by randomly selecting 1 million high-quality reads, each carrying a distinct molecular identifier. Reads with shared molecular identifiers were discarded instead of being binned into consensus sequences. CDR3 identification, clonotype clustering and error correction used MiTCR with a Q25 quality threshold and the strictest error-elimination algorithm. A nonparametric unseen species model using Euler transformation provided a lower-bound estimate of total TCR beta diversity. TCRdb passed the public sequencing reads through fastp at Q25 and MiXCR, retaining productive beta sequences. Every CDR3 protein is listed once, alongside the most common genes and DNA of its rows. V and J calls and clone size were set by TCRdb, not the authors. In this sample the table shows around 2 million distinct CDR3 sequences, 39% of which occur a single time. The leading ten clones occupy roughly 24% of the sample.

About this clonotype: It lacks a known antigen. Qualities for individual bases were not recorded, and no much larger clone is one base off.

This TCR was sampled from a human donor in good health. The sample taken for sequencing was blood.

CDR3 region: CASSYSKTRQETQYF. In nucleotide form, the sequence is TGTGCCAGCAGTTACTCAAAGACCCGACAAGAGACCCAGTACTTC. The rearranged chain carries TRBV6-5 and TRBJ2-5; confidence is insufficient to name the D gene. The CDR1 and CDR2 encoded by the germline V gene are MNHEY and SVGAGI. The junction carries 10 bases between V and J, which are trimmed by 0 bases and 2 bases respectively. Including the terminal cysteine and phenylalanine, the CDR3 comprises 15 residues. The read is trimmed to its CDR3 DNA, 45 bases read in frame from base 1.